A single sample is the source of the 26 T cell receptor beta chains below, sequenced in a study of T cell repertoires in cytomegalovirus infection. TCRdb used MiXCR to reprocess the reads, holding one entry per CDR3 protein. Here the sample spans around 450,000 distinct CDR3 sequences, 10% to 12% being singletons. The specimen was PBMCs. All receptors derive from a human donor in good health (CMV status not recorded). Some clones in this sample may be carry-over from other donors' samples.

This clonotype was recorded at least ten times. CDR3: CAWSVSSGPGEQFF. The CDR3 DNA reads as TGTGCCTGGAGTGTAAGTAGCGGGCCCGGTGAGCAGTTCTTC. V usage is TRBV30 and J usage is TRBJ2-1; 7 bases match TRBD2. The CDR3 loop spans 14 amino acids. J gave up 9 bases and V 0 bases, and 8 bases lay outside the gene matches. Germline CDR1 GTSNPN, CDR2 SVGIG (reference sequence).

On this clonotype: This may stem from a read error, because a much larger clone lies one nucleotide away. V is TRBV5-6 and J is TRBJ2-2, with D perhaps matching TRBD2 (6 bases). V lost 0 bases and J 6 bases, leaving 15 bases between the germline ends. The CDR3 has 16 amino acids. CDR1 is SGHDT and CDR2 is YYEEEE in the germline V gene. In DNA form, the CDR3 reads TGTGCCAGCAGCTTGGAGTTAGGACTAACGGCCGGGGAGCTGTTTTTT. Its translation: CASSLELGLTAGELFF.

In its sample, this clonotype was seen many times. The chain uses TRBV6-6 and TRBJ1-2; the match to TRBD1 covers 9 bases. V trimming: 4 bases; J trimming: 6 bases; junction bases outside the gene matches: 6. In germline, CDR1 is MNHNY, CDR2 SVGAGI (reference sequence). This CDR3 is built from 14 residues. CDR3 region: CASSSTGGNDGYTF. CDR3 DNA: TGTGCCAGCAGTTCAACAGGGGGCAATGATGGCTACACCTTC.

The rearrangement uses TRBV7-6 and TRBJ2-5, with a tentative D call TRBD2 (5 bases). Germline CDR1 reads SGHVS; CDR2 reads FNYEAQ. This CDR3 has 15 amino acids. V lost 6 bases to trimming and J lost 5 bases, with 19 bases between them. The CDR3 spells CASSPLALGTETQYF. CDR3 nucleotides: TGTGCCAGCAGTCCTCTAGCTTTGGGCACGGAGACCCAGTACTTC.

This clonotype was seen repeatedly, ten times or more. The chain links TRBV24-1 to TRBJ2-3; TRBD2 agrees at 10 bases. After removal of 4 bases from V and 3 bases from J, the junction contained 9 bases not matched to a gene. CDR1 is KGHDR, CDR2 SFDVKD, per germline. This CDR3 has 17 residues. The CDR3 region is CATSDPVAGGVTDTQYF. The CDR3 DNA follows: TGTGCCACCAGTGACCCGGTAGCGGGAGGTGTGACAGATACGCAGTATTTT.

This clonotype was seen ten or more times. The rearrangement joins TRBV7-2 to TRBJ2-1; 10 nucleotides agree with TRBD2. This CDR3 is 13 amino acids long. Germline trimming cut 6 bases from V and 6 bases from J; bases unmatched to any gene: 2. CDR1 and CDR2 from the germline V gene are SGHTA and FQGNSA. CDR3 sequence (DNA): TGTGCCAGCAGAAGGACTAGCGGCAATGAGCAGTTCTTC. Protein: CASRRTSGNEQFF.

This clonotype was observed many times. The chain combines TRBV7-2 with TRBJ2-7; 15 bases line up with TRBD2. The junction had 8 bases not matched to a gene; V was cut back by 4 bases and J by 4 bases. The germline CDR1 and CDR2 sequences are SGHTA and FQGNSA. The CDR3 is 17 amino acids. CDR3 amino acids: CASSSRTSGGAWYEQYF. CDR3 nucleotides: TGTGCCAGCAGCTCACGGACTAGCGGGGGGGCCTGGTACGAGCAGTACTTC.

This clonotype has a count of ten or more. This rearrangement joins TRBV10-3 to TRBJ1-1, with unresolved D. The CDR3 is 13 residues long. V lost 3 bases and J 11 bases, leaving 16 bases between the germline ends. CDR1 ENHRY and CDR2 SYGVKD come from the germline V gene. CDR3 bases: TGTGCCATCAGTGACAAGGCAGGCGGCGGGGCTTTCTTT. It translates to CAISDKAGGGAFF.

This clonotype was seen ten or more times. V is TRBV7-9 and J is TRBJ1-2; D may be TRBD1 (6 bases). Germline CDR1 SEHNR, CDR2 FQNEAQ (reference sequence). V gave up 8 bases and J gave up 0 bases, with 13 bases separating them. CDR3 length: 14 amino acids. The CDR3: CASVSGTTNYGYTF. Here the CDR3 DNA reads TGTGCCAGCGTCTCCGGGACAACTAACTATGGCTACACCTTC.

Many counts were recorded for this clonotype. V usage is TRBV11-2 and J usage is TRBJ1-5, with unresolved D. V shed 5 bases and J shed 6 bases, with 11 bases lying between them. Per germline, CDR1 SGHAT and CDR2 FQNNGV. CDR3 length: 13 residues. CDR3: CASSGSTSQPQHF. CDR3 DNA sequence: TGTGCCAGCAGCGGGAGCACCAGTCAGCCCCAGCATTTT.

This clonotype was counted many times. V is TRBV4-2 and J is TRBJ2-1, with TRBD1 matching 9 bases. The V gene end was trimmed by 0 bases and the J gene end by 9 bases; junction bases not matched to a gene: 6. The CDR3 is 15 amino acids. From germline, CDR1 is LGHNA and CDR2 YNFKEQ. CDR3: CASSQEGQGSGEQFF. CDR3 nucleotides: TGTGCCAGCAGCCAAGAAGGACAGGGGAGTGGTGAGCAGTTCTTC.

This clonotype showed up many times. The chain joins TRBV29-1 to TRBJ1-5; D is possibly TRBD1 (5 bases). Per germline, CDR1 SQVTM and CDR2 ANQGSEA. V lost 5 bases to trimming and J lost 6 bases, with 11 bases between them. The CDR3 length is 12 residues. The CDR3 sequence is CSVKGLGQPQHF. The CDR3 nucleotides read TGCAGCGTTAAGGGGTTGGGTCAGCCCCAGCATTTT.

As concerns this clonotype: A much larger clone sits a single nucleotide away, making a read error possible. The CDR3 spells CASSLALGGFTEALF. CDR3 in DNA: TGTGCCAGCAGCTTGGCCCTGGGGGGGTTCACTGAAGCTCTCTTT. The chain couples TRBV5-6 to TRBJ1-1, with D tentatively TRBD1 (5 bases). The CDR3 sequence is 15 residues long. Germline V gene data show CDR1 as SGHDT and CDR2 as YYEEEE.

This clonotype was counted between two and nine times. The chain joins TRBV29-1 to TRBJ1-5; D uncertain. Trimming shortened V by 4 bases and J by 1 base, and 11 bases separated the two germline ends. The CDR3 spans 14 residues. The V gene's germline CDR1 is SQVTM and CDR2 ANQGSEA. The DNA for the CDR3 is TGCAGCGTTGGAGACGGCTTCAGCAATCAGCCCCAGCATTTT. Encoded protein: CSVGDGFSNQPQHF.

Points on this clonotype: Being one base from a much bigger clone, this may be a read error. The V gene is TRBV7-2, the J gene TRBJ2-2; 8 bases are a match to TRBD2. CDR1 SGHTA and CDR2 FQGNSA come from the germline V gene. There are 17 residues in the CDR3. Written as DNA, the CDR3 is TGTGCCAGCAGCCCGGGGGGGATAGTAAGGGGCACCGTGGAGCTGTTTTTT. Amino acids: CASSPGGIVRGTVELFF.

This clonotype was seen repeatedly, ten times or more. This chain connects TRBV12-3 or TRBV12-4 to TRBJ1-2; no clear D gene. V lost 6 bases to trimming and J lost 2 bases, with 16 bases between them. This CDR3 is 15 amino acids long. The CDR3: CASSRTLEANYGYTF. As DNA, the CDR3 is TGTGCCAGCAGCCGAACTCTCGAGGCGAACTATGGCTACACCTTC.

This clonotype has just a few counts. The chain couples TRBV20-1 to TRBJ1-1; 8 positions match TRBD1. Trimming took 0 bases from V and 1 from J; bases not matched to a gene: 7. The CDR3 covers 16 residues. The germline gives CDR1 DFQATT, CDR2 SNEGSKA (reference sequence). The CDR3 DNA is TGCAGTGCTAGAGATCCCCGCGGACAGGGGAACACTGAAGCTTTCTTT. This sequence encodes CSARDPRGQGNTEAFF.

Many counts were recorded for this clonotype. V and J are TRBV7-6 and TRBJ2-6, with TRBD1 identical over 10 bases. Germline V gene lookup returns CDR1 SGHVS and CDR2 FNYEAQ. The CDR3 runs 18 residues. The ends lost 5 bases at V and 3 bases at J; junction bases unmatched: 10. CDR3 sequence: CASSPGPGQGRGANVLTF. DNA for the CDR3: TGTGCCAGCAGCCCAGGCCCGGGACAGGGGCGTGGGGCCAACGTCCTGACTTTC.

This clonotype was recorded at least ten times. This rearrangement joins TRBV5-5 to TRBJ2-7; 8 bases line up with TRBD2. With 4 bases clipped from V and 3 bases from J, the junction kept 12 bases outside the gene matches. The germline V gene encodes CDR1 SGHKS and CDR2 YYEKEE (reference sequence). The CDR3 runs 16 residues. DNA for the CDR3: TGTGCCAGCAGCCGGAACCTCGGGAGGGAGGGCTACGAGCAGTACTTC. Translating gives CASSRNLGREGYEQYF.

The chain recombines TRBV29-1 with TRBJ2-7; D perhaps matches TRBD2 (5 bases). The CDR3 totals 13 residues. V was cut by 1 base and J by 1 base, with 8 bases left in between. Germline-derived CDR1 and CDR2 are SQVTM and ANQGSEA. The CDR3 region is CSVEASGSYEQYF. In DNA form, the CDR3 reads TGCAGCGTTGAAGCAAGCGGATCCTACGAGCAGTACTTC.

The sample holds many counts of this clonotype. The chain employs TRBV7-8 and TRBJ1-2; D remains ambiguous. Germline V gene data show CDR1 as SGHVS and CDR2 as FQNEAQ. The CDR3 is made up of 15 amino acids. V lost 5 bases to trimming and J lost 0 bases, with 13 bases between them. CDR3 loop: CASSPRWPANYGYTF. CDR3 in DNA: TGTGCCAGCAGCCCCAGGTGGCCCGCTAACTATGGCTACACCTTC.

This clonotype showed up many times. CDR3 in amino acids: CASSYTGTGGYEQYF. The CDR3 DNA follows: TGTGCCAGCAGTTATACCGGGACAGGGGGCTACGAGCAGTACTTC. The chain has TRBV6-6 and TRBJ2-7; TRBD1 matches 11 bases. The CDR3 covers 15 residues. Germline lookup yields CDR1 MNHNY and CDR2 SVGAGI (reference sequence). The V segment lost 3 bases and the J segment 3 bases; nucleotides outside the gene matches: 4.

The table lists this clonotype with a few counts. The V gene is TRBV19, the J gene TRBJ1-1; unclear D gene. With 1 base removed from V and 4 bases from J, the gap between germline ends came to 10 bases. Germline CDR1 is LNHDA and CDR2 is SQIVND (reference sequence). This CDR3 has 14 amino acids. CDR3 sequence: CASSIGHTGTEAFF. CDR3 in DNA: TGTGCCAGTAGTATAGGGCACACCGGCACTGAAGCTTTCTTT. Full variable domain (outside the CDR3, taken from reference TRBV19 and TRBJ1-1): DGGITQSPKYLFRKEGQNVTLSCEQNLNHDAMYWYRQDPGQGLRLIYYSQIVNDFQKGDIAEGYSVSREKKESFPLTVTSAQKNPTAFYLCASSIGHTGTEAFFGQGTRLTVV.

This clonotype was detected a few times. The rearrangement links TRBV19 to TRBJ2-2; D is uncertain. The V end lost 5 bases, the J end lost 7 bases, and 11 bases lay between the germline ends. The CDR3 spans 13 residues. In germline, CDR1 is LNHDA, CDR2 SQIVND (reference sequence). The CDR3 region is CASSDRLLGELFF. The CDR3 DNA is TGTGCCAGTAGTGACCGACTCCTCGGGGAGCTGTTTTTT.

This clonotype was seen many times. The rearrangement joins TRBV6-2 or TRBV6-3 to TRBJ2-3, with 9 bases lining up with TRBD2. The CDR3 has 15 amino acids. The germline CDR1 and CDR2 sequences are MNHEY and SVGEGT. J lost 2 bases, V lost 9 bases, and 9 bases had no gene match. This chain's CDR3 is CASRAGTSNTDTQYF. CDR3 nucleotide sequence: TGTGCCAGTCGAGCCGGGACTAGCAACACAGATACGCAGTATTTT.

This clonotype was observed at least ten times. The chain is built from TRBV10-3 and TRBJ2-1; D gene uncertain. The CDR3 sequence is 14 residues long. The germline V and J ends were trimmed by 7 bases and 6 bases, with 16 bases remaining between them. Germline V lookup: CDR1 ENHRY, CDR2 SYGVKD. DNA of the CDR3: TGTGCCATCAAGGGCGTGAGTAGCCTCAATGAGCAGTTCTTC. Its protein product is CAIKGVSSLNEQFF.